This T cell receptor beta chain emerged from a study of shared clonotypes between healthy human individuals. Across the whole study: Three plates were used per donor for CD4 naive, three for CD4 memory, two for CD8 naive and one for CD8 memory. Overall study findings and caveats: Among several donors, about 5% of naive CD4 clonotypes were found in common.

Division of CD4+ cells produced a CD45RA+ naive subset and a CD45RA-negative memory subset. On this clone itself: Its antigen is undetermined.

The germline V and J ends were trimmed by 4 bases and 9 bases, with 13 bases remaining between them. This CDR3 is built from 13 residues. CDR1 is LNHDA and CDR2 is SQIVND in the germline V gene (reference sequence). Clones were sequenced by immunoSEQ multiplex PCR, and TCRdb holds only the in-frame ones, with some missing. The profile shows a few million clones, over 85% of them singletons. This clonotype was obtained from a man between 18 and 35 years old in good health. Some clones in this sample may be carry-over from other donors' samples. The sample was naive CD4+ T cells from PBMCs. Stated subset: CD45RA+ positively selected. This chain uses TRBV19 with TRBJ1-5; D gene ambiguous. The CDR3 spells CASSTSSERPQHF. The DNA of the CDR3 is TGTGCCAGTAGTACCTCCTCTGAGCGGCCCCAGCATTTT. Drawing the rest from reference TRBV19 and TRBJ1-5, the complete variable domain is DGGITQSPKYLFRKEGQNVTLSCEQNLNHDAMYWYRQDPGQGLRLIYYSQIVNDFQKGDIAEGYSVSREKKESFPLTVTSAQKNPTAFYLCASSTSSERPQHFGDGTRLSIL.